This TCR beta chain was observed in a study of T cell clusters in autoimmune cytopenias. Approximately 40,000 genome equivalents of blood DNA were amplified for TRB. Details on this clonotype: Its antigen is as yet unknown.

The CDR3 sequence is 13 residues long. Germline CDR1 reads MNHNS; CDR2 reads SASEGT. Study-wide results and limits: Comparing secondary cytopenia with chronic lymphocytic leukemia showed no cluster-lack signature, apparently masked by lymphoma repertoire. Primary autoimmune cytopenia patients appeared to lack physiological T cell clusters present in healthy donors. The T cell clusters were defined only in silico, without experimental functional validation. TRB repertoire shifts in secondary cytopenia and chronic lymphocytic leukemia mostly reflected lymphoma, not autoimmunity.

TRB was amplified by touch-down multiplex PCR, primer pools A and B combined. TCRdb reprocessed the multiplex PCR reads; each CDR3 protein has one entry and no DNA is given. This listing includes about 3,600 distinct CDR3 sequences. The V call is TRBV6-1, the J call TRBJ2-5; TCRdb's D gene call, TRBD1, goes unchecked for lack of DNA. The sample consisted of peripheral blood. The TCR was taken from a human donor with an autoimmune cytopenia or autoimmune hepatitis (not recorded which). The chain's CDR3 is CATTGTGQETQYF.